These 6 T cell receptor beta chains share one sample of origin, sequenced in a study of tumor-infiltrating lymphocytes in localized non-small cell lung cancer. Profiled with immunoSEQ multiplex PCR; TCRdb holds only in-frame clones, not every one. Among about 18,000 clones listed, roughly two thirds were seen once. Sequences were obtained from lung tumor tissue. Receptor source: a human donor with non-small cell lung cancer.

This clone was counted a few times. The rearrangement uses TRBV20-1 and TRBJ2-5; TRBD2 might be the D (6 bases). Trimming removed 3 bases from V and 5 bases from J, with 7 bases in between. The CDR3 sequence is 11 residues long. Per germline, CDR1 DFQATT and CDR2 SNEGSKA (reference sequence). This CDR3 reads CSARLAETQYF. The DNA of the CDR3 is TGCAGTGCTAGGCTAGCGGAGACCCAGTACTTC.

V and J are TRBV6-6 and TRBJ2-3; TRBD2 matches at 11 bases. CDR3 length: 15 amino acids. The germline V gene encodes CDR1 MNHNY and CDR2 SVGAGI (reference sequence). V trimming: 6 bases; J trimming: 7 bases; junction bases outside the gene matches: 9. As DNA, the CDR3 is TGTGCCAGCAGCGTGACTAGCGGGGAACTAAATACGCAGTATTTT. Translating it yields CASSVTSGELNTQYF.

The chain employs TRBV27 and TRBJ2-2; possible D gene TRBD1, 6 bases. Germline lookup yields CDR1 MNHEY and CDR2 SMNVEV (reference sequence). V was cut by 3 bases and J by 3 bases, with 8 bases left in between. This CDR3 has 14 residues. The CDR3 spells CASSFQGYTGELFF. CDR3 nucleotides: TGTGCCAGCAGTTTCCAGGGGTACACCGGGGAGCTGTTTTTT.

The rearrangement uses TRBV30 and TRBJ2-7; D not certain. The CDR3 has 13 residues. Germline-derived CDR1 and CDR2 are GTSNPN and SVGIG (reference sequence). V was shortened by 0 bases and J by 7 bases, with 13 bases between the two germline ends. The CDR3 here is CAWSVAFRSEQYF. CDR3 DNA: TGTGCCTGGAGTGTAGCCTTCAGGTCTGAGCAGTACTTC.

The chain recombines TRBV6-1 with TRBJ2-7; D is possibly TRBD1 or TRBD2 (5 bases each). V lost 7 bases and J lost 3, with 16 bases in between. The CDR3 has 14 residues. Germline V gene sequence: CDR1 MNHNS, CDR2 SASEGT. The CDR3 sequence is CASNRGGSNYEQYF. CDR3 DNA: TGTGCCAGCAACCGGGGCGGTAGCAACTACGAGCAGTACTTC.

The chain couples TRBV11-2 to TRBJ2-5, with 11 bases aligning to TRBD2. The better agreement between TRBJ2-7 and the DNA end casts doubt on the J call. This CDR3 spans 15 amino acids. In germline, CDR1 is SGHAT, CDR2 FQNNGV. The CDR3 sequence is CASSPRLAGFYEQYF. The DNA of the CDR3 is TGTGCCAGCAGCCCACGACTAGCGGGGTTCTACGAGCAGTACTTC.